The rows below give T cell receptor beta chains drawn from one sample of a study of cytomegalovirus exposure and HLA in healthy donors. The protocol was immunoSEQ multiplex PCR, while the TCRdb copy is restricted to in-frame clones and leaves out a portion. Altogether under 150,000 clones are present, about four fifths being singletons, with the ten largest covering 0.55% to 0.75%. Sequencing used PBMCs. Receptor source: a man between 18 and 35 years old in good health and CMV-seronegative. Both conserved end residues are trimmed from each CDR3. Fields, in order: J gene, V gene, CDR3 protein.

j_call: TRBJ1-1
v_call: TRBV11-3
cdr3_aa: ASITEAF

j_call: TRBJ2-7
v_call: TRBV30
cdr3_aa: AWSVRRAGIVSYEQY

j_call: TRBJ2-3
v_call: TRBV30
cdr3_aa: AWDKPISHTQY

j_call: TRBJ2-7
v_call: TRBV30
cdr3_aa: AWSGGVGRTLSSYEQY

j_call: TRBJ1-1
v_call: TRBV7-2
cdr3_aa: ASSLFGETEAF

j_call: TRBJ2-2
v_call: TRBV7-9
cdr3_aa: ASSPRASGADTGELF

j_call: TRBJ2-7
v_call: TRBV10-3
cdr3_aa: AMTPGQGGYEQY

j_call: TRBJ2-7
v_call: TRBV7-2
cdr3_aa: ASSLGAVYEQY

j_call: TRBJ1-2
v_call: TRBV10-3
cdr3_aa: AIRRQGTLT

j_call: TRBJ2-2
v_call: TRBV28
cdr3_aa: AVAGLNTGELF

j_call: TRBJ1-5
v_call: TRBV19
cdr3_aa: ASSPDSQPQH

j_call: TRBJ2-1
v_call: TRBV4-1
cdr3_aa: ASSQVSGNEQF

j_call: TRBJ2-1
v_call: TRBV9
cdr3_aa: ASSDELAGLGNEQF

j_call: TRBJ2-5
v_call: TRBV6-5
cdr3_aa: ASSYGGTQY

j_call: TRBJ1-2
v_call: TRBV30
cdr3_aa: AWWLNGPSEIYGYT

j_call: TRBJ1-3
v_call: TRBV29-1
cdr3_aa: SALVGSSGNTIY

j_call: TRBJ1-4
v_call: TRBV4-3
cdr3_aa: ASSQLGGLGEKLF

j_call: TRBJ1-3
v_call: TRBV5-6
cdr3_aa: ASSFGQMVGNTIY

j_call: TRBJ1-1
v_call: TRBV6-5
cdr3_aa: ASSLGQSTEAF

j_call: TRBJ1-1
v_call: TRBV27
cdr3_aa: ATTGGPTEAF

j_call: TRBJ2-3
v_call: TRBV9
cdr3_aa: ASSVGRAFTDTQY

j_call: TRBJ2-2
v_call: TRBV18
cdr3_aa: ASSPNSGQGRIYPGELF

j_call: TRBJ1-2
v_call: TRBV25-1
cdr3_aa: ASSHQLWGGTSYGYT

j_call: TRBJ2-7
v_call: TRBV28
cdr3_aa: ASSLERGTYYEQY

j_call: TRBJ1-6
v_call: TRBV6-1
cdr3_aa: ASSRGSSYNSPLH

j_call: TRBJ2-7
v_call: TRBV7-2
cdr3_aa: ASSSSGGGLAPYEQY